This TCR beta chain was recorded in a study of CD4 T cell repertoires in COVID-19. Looked up from germline, CDR1 is LNHDA and CDR2 is SQIVND (reference sequence). J gave up 10 bases and V 0 bases, and 17 bases lay outside the gene matches. This CDR3 contains 20 residues. The data were produced by immunoSEQ multiplex PCR, yet TCRdb's version contains in-frame clones alone and is incomplete. This table holds approximately 79,000 clones, roughly four fifths found once. The specimen was CD4+ T cells from peripheral blood, collected after recovery from COVID-19. J is TRBJ2-1 and V is TRBV19; TRBD2 aligns across 14 bases. The source is a human donor who had COVID-19. The CDR3 sequence: CASSIDKETSGRAGLPEQFF. CDR3 DNA: TGTGCCAGTAGTATAGATAAGGAGACTAGCGGGAGGGCCGGTCTTCCGGAGCAGTTCTTC.